The 20 T cell receptor beta chains given below trace back to one sample, sequenced in a study of cytomegalovirus exposure and HLA in healthy donors. A multiplex PCR was run with 60 Vbeta primers and 13 Jbeta primers. Profiled with immunoSEQ multiplex PCR; TCRdb holds only in-frame clones, not every one. The sample holds over 80,000 clones, approximately 70% seen once. Sequenced material: PBMCs. The receptors were gathered from a man aged 40-49 years in good health and CMV-seronegative.

The chain combines TRBV27 with TRBJ2-7; D is unclear. From germline, CDR1 is MNHEY and CDR2 SMNVEV (reference sequence). V was trimmed by 0 bases and J by 5 bases, leaving 14 bases between them. The CDR3 covers 15 residues. For the CDR3, the DNA is TGTGCCAGCAGTTTATCGATAGGCAACGCGGACGAGCAGTACTTC. Translated, it gives CASSLSIGNADEQYF.

This rearrangement joins TRBV29-1 to TRBJ1-2; 11 bases agree with TRBD1. The V gene's germline CDR1 is SQVTM and CDR2 ANQGSEA. The CDR3 length is 15 residues. Trimming removed 7 bases from V and 0 bases from J; junction bases left unmatched: 7. CDR3 nucleotide sequence: TGCAGCGCGATCGCGGGACAGGGGGCTAACTATGGCTACACCTTC. As protein: CSAIAGQGANYGYTF.

The V gene is TRBV19, the J gene TRBJ2-2; 14 nucleotides line up with TRBD2. Germline CDR1 and CDR2: LNHDA and SQIVND (reference sequence). The V and J ends lost 6 bases and 3 bases, in that order; junction bases with no gene match: 6. This CDR3 region has 17 residues. The CDR3 nucleotides are TGTGCCAGTAGGGACTGGACTAGCGGGGGGCACACCGGGGAGCTGTTTTTT. This codes for CASRDWTSGGHTGELFF.

The chain joins TRBV19 to TRBJ2-5, with 7 positions matching TRBD2. Germline CDR1 reads LNHDA; CDR2 reads SQIVND (reference sequence). V shed 9 bases, J shed 0 bases, and the junction held 7 bases outside the gene matches. The CDR3 has 14 residues. DNA for the CDR3: TGTGCCAGCTCGACTAGCAACTACCAAGAGACCCAGTACTTC. Translated: CASSTSNYQETQYF.

The V gene is TRBV7-6, the J gene TRBJ2-5; D is unclear. CDR3 length equals 16 residues. The germline V and J ends were trimmed by 5 bases and 5 bases, with 21 bases remaining between them. Germline CDR1 reads SGHVS; CDR2 reads FNYEAQ. For the CDR3, the DNA is TGTGCCAGCAGCCTCTTCTACAGCACAACACCGGAGACCCAGTACTTC. It codes for CASSLFYSTTPETQYF.

The V gene is TRBV6-1, the J gene TRBJ1-1; D remains unclear. Deletions cut 4 bases from V and 1 base from J, with 4 bases between. Germline assignment: CDR1 MNHNS and CDR2 SASEGT. The CDR3 totals 12 residues. This CDR3 is CASSVQNTEAFF. The CDR3 nucleotides are TGTGCCAGCAGTGTACAGAACACTGAAGCTTTCTTT.

J is TRBJ2-3 and V is TRBV4-3; 10 bases line up with TRBD1. V lost 2 bases to trimming and J lost 7 bases; unmatched junction nucleotides: 9. Looked up from germline, CDR1 is LGHNA and CDR2 is YSLEER. The CDR3 consists of 16 residues. Here the CDR3 reads CASSQPRDRGDHTQYF. CDR3 nucleotides: TGCGCCAGCAGCCAACCCCGGGACAGGGGAGATCATACGCAGTATTTT.

V is TRBV11-3 and J is TRBJ2-5, with 13 bases fitting TRBD2. The CDR3 is 16 residues long. Germline V gene data show CDR1 as SGHNT and CDR2 as YENEEA. Trimming removed 3 bases from V and 1 base from J; junction bases left unmatched: 2. The CDR3 DNA follows: TGTGCCAGCAGCTTCGGGACTAGCGGGGCCCAAGAGACCCAGTACTTC. Amino acids: CASSFGTSGAQETQYF.

The gene calls are TRBV6-4 and TRBJ2-1; TRBD2 agrees at 15 bases. This CDR3 is 15 amino acids long. V shed 2 bases, J shed 7 bases, and the junction held 0 bases outside the gene matches. Germline loops: CDR1 MRHNA, CDR2 SNTAGT. The CDR3 reads CASSDGTSGGNEQFF. For the CDR3, the DNA is TGTGCCAGCAGTGACGGGACTAGCGGGGGGAATGAGCAGTTCTTC.

The V call is TRBV5-1, the J call TRBJ2-1, with TRBD2 matching 9 bases. The CDR3 spans 18 residues. Germline V lookup: CDR1 SGHRS, CDR2 YFSETQ. Trimming took 0 bases from V and 0 from J; bases not matched to a gene: 7. Here the CDR3 DNA reads TGCGCCAGCAGCTTGGTAGCGGGGGTCGGTAGCTCCTACAATGAGCAGTTCTTC. Residues: CASSLVAGVGSSYNEQFF.

The chain carries TRBV12-2 and TRBJ2-5; the listed D gene, TRBD2, was not tested against the DNA. TRBV12-2 is flagged as a pseudogene. CDR3 length: 19 residues. CDR3 residues: CASRLGLRSGGMYQETQYF. The CDR3 DNA is TGTGCAAGTCGCTTAGGCCTTCGTAGCGGGGGGATGTACCAAGAGACCCAGTACTTC.

V is TRBV27 and J is TRBJ2-2; TRBD1 matches 9 bases. Looked up from germline, CDR1 is MNHEY and CDR2 is SMNVEV (reference sequence). With 4 bases clipped from V and 7 bases from J, the junction kept 7 bases outside the gene matches. There are 15 residues in the CDR3. This CDR3 reads CASSSGTGWSGELFF. The CDR3 region has the DNA TGTGCCAGCAGTTCCGGGACAGGGTGGAGCGGGGAGCTGTTTTTT.

This sequence joins TRBV19 and TRBJ1-5; D is unclear. The ends were cut back, 3 bases at V and 3 bases at J, with 18 bases in the middle. This CDR3 is 17 amino acids long. Germline CDR1 and CDR2: LNHDA and SQIVND (reference sequence). CDR3 protein: CASSMERETFANQPQHF. Written as DNA, the CDR3 is TGTGCCAGTAGTATGGAGCGGGAGACATTCGCCAATCAGCCCCAGCATTTT.

This clone was seen once. This chain uses TRBV5-1 with TRBJ2-5; a possible D gene is TRBD1 (7 bases). The V end was cut by 0 bases, the J end by 5 bases, with 14 bases between. The CDR3 is 15 residues long. From germline, CDR1 is SGHRS and CDR2 YFSETQ. For the CDR3, the DNA is TGCGCCAGCAGCTTGGTTCAGGGGGGAGGCGAGACCCAGTACTTC. Amino acid sequence: CASSLVQGGGETQYF.

This sequence joins TRBV28 and TRBJ2-5, with a tentative D call TRBD1 (5 bases). Looked up from germline, CDR1 is MDHEN and CDR2 is SYDVKM. V was pared by 1 base and J by 1 base, with 13 bases between. The CDR3 has 16 amino acids. In nucleotides, the CDR3 is TGTGCCAGCAGTTTATCTCTCGACAGTATCCAAGAGACCCAGTACTTC. This translates into CASSLSLDSIQETQYF.

This chain uses TRBV7-2 with TRBJ2-3, with 7 bases matching TRBD2. The CDR3 runs to 15 residues. J lost 2 bases, V lost 5 bases, and 7 bases had no gene match. Germline lookup yields CDR1 SGHTA and CDR2 FQGNSA. The CDR3 is CASSDGTTNTDTQYF. For the CDR3, the DNA is TGTGCCAGCAGCGACGGGACTACTAACACAGATACGCAGTATTTT.

This clone has just a few counts. The rearrangement uses TRBV19 and TRBJ1-1; possible D gene TRBD1, 5 bases. Germline-derived CDR1 and CDR2 are LNHDA and SQIVND (reference sequence). With 6 bases removed from V and 1 base from J, the gap between germline ends came to 6 bases. The CDR3 consists of 12 residues. The CDR3 reads CASRTGNTEAFF. For the CDR3, the DNA is TGTGCCAGTAGAACAGGGAACACTGAAGCTTTCTTT.

This clone was detected once. The genes are TRBV13 and TRBJ2-2; possibly TRBD2 for D (6 bases). Germline V lookup: CDR1 PRHDT, CDR2 FYEKMQ (reference sequence). The CDR3 length is 15 residues. The ends were cut back, 7 bases at V and 11 bases at J, with 23 bases in the middle. The CDR3 loop reads CASILSVGRLGELFF. DNA for the CDR3: TGTGCCAGCATCCTTAGCGTTGGCAGACTAGGAGAGCTGTTTTTT.

The chain combines TRBV6-5 with TRBJ2-5; TRBD1 aligns across 7 bases. J gave up 4 bases and V 0 bases, and 5 bases lay outside the gene matches. The CDR3 runs 15 residues. The germline V gene has CDR1 MNHEY and CDR2 SVGAGI. The CDR3 nucleotides read TGTGCCAGCAGTTACTCCCACGACAGGGCAGAGACCCAGTACTTC. Translating it yields CASSYSHDRAETQYF.

This CDR3 is CASSLGTSGGIYEQYF. CDR3 sequence (DNA): TGCGCCAGCAGCCTCGGGACTAGCGGGGGGATCTACGAGCAGTACTTC. The chain employs TRBV5-1 and TRBJ2-7, with 15 bases aligning to TRBD2. The CDR3 spans 16 residues. CDR1 SGHRS and CDR2 YFSETQ come from the germline V gene. The junction had 5 bases not matched to a gene; V was cut back by 4 bases and J by 3 bases.